This passage covers 30 T cell receptor beta chains from one sample sequenced in a study of blood T cell repertoires in COVID-19. Using immunoSEQ multiplex PCR, the repertoire was profiled, and TCRdb retains in-frame clones only, with some absent. The sample has roughly 300,000 clones; approximately 87% are singletons. Sequencing was performed on peripheral blood. The source of these receptors is a woman in her twenties or thirties with COVID-19, enrolled during active disease.

V and J are TRBV27 and TRBJ2-1; D perhaps matches TRBD2 (5 bases). Germline V gene data show CDR1 as MNHEY and CDR2 as SMNVEV (reference sequence). V was trimmed by 6 bases and J by 4 bases, leaving 10 bases between them. This CDR3 contains 13 residues. The CDR3 DNA is TGTGCCAGCAGCTATGGAGGTTACAATGAGCAGTTCTTC. This gives the protein CASSYGGYNEQFF.

This rearrangement joins TRBV5-8 to TRBJ2-7; weak D call: TRBD1 (7 bases). V was shortened by 0 bases and J by 2 bases, with 18 bases between the two germline ends. The CDR3 is 17 residues long. The germline V gene encodes CDR1 SGHTS and CDR2 YDEGEE. The CDR3 coding sequence is TGTGCCAGCAGCTTGGCCTCCGGGGGACAGCGAACCTACGAGCAGTACTTC. It specifies CASSLASGGQRTYEQYF.

This clone has just a few counts. The rearrangement links TRBV19 to TRBJ2-2; D ambiguous. Germline CDR1 LNHDA, CDR2 SQIVND (reference sequence). With 3 bases removed from V and 1 base from J, the gap between germline ends came to 6 bases. There are 14 residues in the CDR3. The CDR3 reads CASSIRRNTGELFF. The CDR3 DNA reads as TGTGCCAGTAGTATCCGTCGGAACACCGGGGAGCTGTTTTTT. The whole variable domain, remainder taken from reference TRBV19 and TRBJ2-2, is DGGITQSPKYLFRKEGQNVTLSCEQNLNHDAMYWYRQDPGQGLRLIYYSQIVNDFQKGDIAEGYSVSREKKESFPLTVTSAQKNPTAFYLCASSIRRNTGELFFGEGSRLTVL.

This sequence joins TRBV5-4 and TRBJ2-7; a possible D gene is TRBD1 (6 bases). CDR1 is SGHNT and CDR2 is YYREEE in the germline V gene (reference sequence). This CDR3 is 13 amino acids long. Trimming cost V 1 base and J 2 bases, with 7 bases left between them. CDR3 loop: CASSLRDTYEQYF. The CDR3 nucleotides read TGTGCCAGCAGCTTGAGGGACACCTACGAGCAGTACTTC.

The rearrangement uses TRBV7-9 and TRBJ1-1, with D possibly matching TRBD1 (5 bases). The CDR3 runs 17 residues. V lost 4 bases to trimming and J lost 1 base, with 19 bases between them. Germline CDR1 is SEHNR and CDR2 is FQNEAQ (reference sequence). In nucleotides, the CDR3 is TGTGCCAGCAGCTCGGCGGTCCAGGGTGCTTGGAACACTGAAGCTTTCTTT. This sequence encodes CASSSAVQGAWNTEAFF.

The chain recombines TRBV27 with TRBJ1-6; 10 nucleotides line up with TRBD1. The CDR3 contains 17 residues. J lost 5 bases, V lost 2 bases, and 6 bases had no gene match. Germline-derived CDR1 and CDR2 are MNHEY and SMNVEV (reference sequence). CDR3 protein: CASSLMPGQGNNSPLHF. DNA for the CDR3: TGTGCCAGCAGTTTAATGCCGGGACAGGGGAATAATTCACCCCTCCACTTT.

The V call is TRBV19, the J call TRBJ1-2; D uncertain. Trimming removed 7 bases at V and 5 bases at J, with 17 bases between. Germline V gene sequence: CDR1 LNHDA, CDR2 SQIVND (reference sequence). This CDR3 has 14 residues. DNA for the CDR3: TGTGCCAGTAATCCGGTGGTGCCAGGTTATGGCTACACCTTC. It translates to CASNPVVPGYGYTF.

V gene TRBV3-1 (or the pseudogene TRBV3-2) combines with J gene TRBJ2-7; D is ambiguous. Germline-derived CDR1 and CDR2 are LGHDT and YNNKEL (reference sequence). Trimming shortened V by 5 bases and J by 7 bases, and 9 bases separated the two germline ends. CDR3 length equals 11 residues. The CDR3 bases are TGTGCCAGCAGCACGGTCCGGGAGCAGTACTTC. This codes for CASSTVREQYF.

The CDR3 loop reads CASSIARVGPDTQYF. DNA of the CDR3: TGTGCCAGTAGTATAGCACGGGTGGGTCCAGATACGCAGTATTTT. The gene calls are TRBV19 and TRBJ2-3, with unresolved D. Germline CDR1 LNHDA, CDR2 SQIVND (reference sequence). The V end was cut by 1 base, the J end by 4 bases, with 12 bases between. The CDR3 loop spans 15 amino acids.

The V call is TRBV19, the J call TRBJ1-1; TRBD1 matches at 11 bases. This CDR3 contains 15 residues. Germline V CDR1 and CDR2: LNHDA, SQIVND (reference sequence). The J segment lost 4 bases and the V segment lost 7 bases, leaving 8 bases of the junction unmatched. The CDR3 sequence is CASNTDRGLITEAFF. Here the CDR3 DNA reads TGTGCCAGTAACACGGACAGGGGGCTGATCACTGAAGCTTTCTTT.

The V call is TRBV7-6, the J call TRBJ2-7, with TRBD1 matching over 9 bases. Germline CDR1 and CDR2: SGHVS and FNYEAQ. J gave up 5 bases and V 4 bases, and 9 bases lay outside the gene matches. This CDR3 is built from 15 residues. The CDR3 region has the DNA TGTGCCAGCAGCTCGCCAGGGACAGGGAGGAACGAGCAGTACTTC. Its protein is CASSSPGTGRNEQYF.

This rearrangement joins TRBV7-9 to TRBJ1-1, with a possible D match to TRBD1 (6 bases). The V gene's germline CDR1 is SEHNR and CDR2 FQNEAQ (reference sequence). The CDR3 length is 14 residues. Trimming removed 5 bases from V and 2 bases from J, with 12 bases in between. The CDR3 loop is CASSPDRFNTEAFF. The CDR3 DNA reads TGTGCCAGCAGCCCGGACAGATTTAACACTGAAGCTTTCTTT.

The V call is TRBV10-2, the J call TRBJ2-7, with a weak D call TRBD2 (7 bases). CDR1 and CDR2 (germline): WSHSY, SAAADI. This CDR3 contains 16 residues. V was cut by 5 bases and J by 4 bases, with 21 bases left in between. CDR3 coding DNA: TGCGCCAGCAGTACGGAGGGGGGGGTATCTCCGTACGAGCAGTACTTC. Residues: CASSTEGGVSPYEQYF.

The J gene is TRBJ2-1, the V gene TRBV5-5; 15 bases line up with TRBD2. Germline CDR1 SGHKS, CDR2 YYEKEE (reference sequence). The ends lost 0 bases at V and 7 bases at J; junction bases unmatched: 2. The CDR3 contains 16 residues. Here the CDR3 reads CASSLGGTSGRNEQFF. DNA for the CDR3: TGTGCCAGCAGCTTGGGTGGGACTAGCGGGAGGAATGAGCAGTTCTTC.

V usage is TRBV28 and J usage is TRBJ2-7; maybe TRBD2 (5 bases). From germline, CDR1 is MDHEN and CDR2 SYDVKM. Trimming pared 7 bases from V and 2 bases from J, leaving 30 bases between. The CDR3 is 19 residues long. The CDR3, as DNA: TGTGCCAGCACTTCCGGGTCCGGGATCGAGGCCCGGTTTCCCTACGAGCAGTACTTC. Its protein product is CASTSGSGIEARFPYEQYF.

The chain links TRBV7-8 to TRBJ2-2; 8 positions agree with TRBD1. Germline CDR1 reads SGHVS; CDR2 reads FQNEAQ. The CDR3 is 15 residues long. With 0 bases clipped from V and 6 bases from J, the junction kept 3 bases outside the gene matches. CDR3 in DNA: TGTGCCAGCAGCTTAGCCTCAGGGGGCGCCGGGGAGCTGTTTTTT. It yields the protein CASSLASGGAGELFF. The full variable domain, completed using reference TRBV7-8 and TRBJ2-2, is GAGVSQSPRYKVAKRGQDVALRCDPISGHVSLFWYQQALGQGPEFLTYFQNEAQLDKSGLPSDRFFAERPEGSVSTLKIQRTQQEDSAVYLCASSLASGGAGELFFGEGSRLTVL.

This clone came up many times. J is TRBJ2-2 and V is TRBV6-1; tentative D call: TRBD1 (6 bases). This CDR3 spans 14 amino acids. V was shortened by 3 bases and J by 4 bases, with 9 bases between the two germline ends. Looked up from germline, CDR1 is MNHNS and CDR2 is SASEGT. This CDR3 reads CASSEGHITGELFF. In DNA form, the CDR3 reads TGTGCCAGCAGTGAGGGACATATCACCGGGGAGCTGTTTTTT.

This clone was picked up a small number of times. The chain links TRBV3-1 (or the pseudogene TRBV3-2) to TRBJ2-7; D is possibly TRBD2 (5 bases). Trimming pared 1 base from V and 0 bases from J, leaving 16 bases between. The CDR3 consists of 17 residues. Germline V gives CDR1 LGHDT, CDR2 YNNKEL (reference sequence). The CDR3 loop reads CASSQGPGRYSSYEQYF. DNA for the CDR3: TGTGCCAGCAGCCAAGGGCCGGGGAGATACAGCTCCTACGAGCAGTACTTC.

This clone was counted only a few times. This chain joins TRBV7-9 and TRBJ2-3; D not resolved. The CDR3 is made up of 15 amino acids. Trimming took 0 bases from V and 1 from J, leaving 8 bases between them. Germline CDR1 reads SEHNR; CDR2 reads FQNEAQ (reference sequence). For the CDR3, the DNA is TGTGCCAGCAGCTTAGCGAGTCCCGGCACAGATACGCAGTATTTT. Residues: CASSLASPGTDTQYF.

The chain employs TRBV27 and TRBJ2-2; TRBD1 might be the D (6 bases). Germline CDR1 and CDR2: MNHEY and SMNVEV (reference sequence). The CDR3 length is 15 residues. V was clipped by 1 base and J by 3 bases, with 9 bases between them. For the CDR3, the DNA is TGTGCCAGCAGTTTATGGGGGCTGGACACCGGGGAGCTGTTTTTT. It specifies CASSLWGLDTGELFF.

The chain has TRBV27 and TRBJ2-2; 7 nucleotides line up with TRBD1. V trimming: 3 bases; J trimming: 3 bases; junction bases outside the gene matches: 4. The germline V gene has CDR1 MNHEY and CDR2 SMNVEV (reference sequence). CDR3 length: 15 amino acids. The CDR3 sequence is CASSLVTGDTGELFF. CDR3 coding DNA: TGTGCCAGCAGTTTGGTCACAGGGGACACCGGGGAGCTGTTTTTT.

The chain joins TRBV6-6 to TRBJ2-1, with 14 bases that match TRBD2. Trimming removed 5 bases from V and 7 bases from J; junction bases left unmatched: 10. Germline-derived CDR1 and CDR2 are MNHNY and SVGAGI (reference sequence). CDR3 size: 17 residues. The CDR3 sequence: CASSRLAGGLRRNEQFF. The CDR3 nucleotides read TGTGCCAGCAGTCGACTAGCGGGGGGGCTTCGTCGTAATGAGCAGTTCTTC.

The chain couples TRBV5-1 to TRBJ2-1; D is undetermined. V lost 0 bases and J lost 0, with 13 bases in between. Germline CDR1 is SGHRS and CDR2 is YFSETQ. CDR3 length: 17 amino acids. The CDR3 sequence: CASSLGGGRTSYNEQFF. Written as DNA, the CDR3 is TGCGCCAGCAGCTTGGGTGGTGGCAGAACCTCCTACAATGAGCAGTTCTTC.

The chain uses TRBV6-5 and TRBJ1-5; TRBD1 matches 9 bases. The J segment lost 0 bases and the V segment lost 9 bases, leaving 6 bases of the junction unmatched. The CDR3 totals 15 residues. Germline CDR1 and CDR2: MNHEY and SVGAGI. The CDR3: CASSTGGLSNQPQHF. The CDR3 DNA is TGTGCCAGTTCGACAGGGGGGCTTAGCAATCAGCCCCAGCATTTT.

J is TRBJ2-3 and V is TRBV7-9, with 8 bases identical to TRBD2. The CDR3 contains 13 residues. Germline loops: CDR1 SEHNR, CDR2 FQNEAQ (reference sequence). After removal of 9 bases from V and 2 bases from J, the junction contained 4 bases not matched to a gene. CDR3 DNA: TGTGCCAGTCGGGGGGGAGTCACAGATACGCAGTATTTT. Its translation: CASRGGVTDTQYF.

Only a few counts were recorded for this clone. V and J are TRBV5-1 and TRBJ2-7; 8 nucleotides line up with TRBD1. The CDR3 length is 13 residues. The V gene end was trimmed by 3 bases and the J gene end by 6 bases; junction bases not matched to a gene: 5. CDR1 is SGHRS and CDR2 is YFSETQ in the germline V gene. In DNA form, the CDR3 reads TGCGCCAGCAGCTCTTTAGACAGGGGCGAGCAGTACTTC. Translated: CASSSLDRGEQYF.

This clone was seen just once. The chain combines TRBV28 with TRBJ2-7; 9 bases fit TRBD1. Trimming cost V 6 bases and J 6 bases; bases outside gene matches: 6. Germline V gene sequence: CDR1 MDHEN, CDR2 SYDVKM. This CDR3 region has 13 residues. CDR3 bases: TGTGCCAGCAGCCCCACAGGGGGCGGCGAGCAGTACTTC. Translating gives CASSPTGGGEQYF. Full variable domain (outside the CDR3, taken from reference TRBV28 and TRBJ2-7): DVKVTQSSRYLVKRTGEKVFLECVQDMDHENMFWYRQDPGLGLRLIYFSYDVKMKEKGDIPEGYSVSREKKERFSLILESASTNQTSMYLCASSPTGGGEQYFGPGTRLTVT.

The CDR3, as DNA: TGTGCCAGCAGCGTAGACGGAAACATTCAGTACTTC. Protein product: CASSVDGNIQYF. V and J are TRBV9 and TRBJ2-4; D remains unclear. Germline lookup yields CDR1 SGDLS and CDR2 YYNGEE. Deletions cut 0 bases from V and 6 bases from J, with 4 bases between. This CDR3 is 12 amino acids long.

The chain employs TRBV13 and TRBJ2-7, with D possibly being TRBD2 (5 bases). Trimming pared 0 bases from V and 2 bases from J, leaving 11 bases between. The germline CDR1 and CDR2 sequences are PRHDT and FYEKMQ (reference sequence). The length of the CDR3 is 15 residues. CDR3 loop: CASSLGLAPTYEQYF. The CDR3 bases are TGTGCCAGCAGCTTAGGATTAGCGCCTACCTACGAGCAGTACTTC. The variable domain in full, completed from reference TRBV13 and TRBJ2-7, reads AAGVIQSPRHLIKEKRETATLKCYPIPRHDTVYWYQQGPGQDPQFLISFYEKMQSDKGSIPDRFSAQQFSDYHSELNMSSLELGDSALYFCASSLGLAPTYEQYFGPGTRLTVT.

The V and J genes are TRBV19 and TRBJ2-1; D is perhaps TRBD2 (6 bases). This CDR3 spans 15 amino acids. V lost 1 base and J lost 1, with 8 bases in between. CDR1 LNHDA and CDR2 SQIVND come from the germline V gene (reference sequence). This chain's CDR3 is CASSIGGVSYNEQFF. The CDR3, as DNA: TGTGCCAGTAGTATAGGGGGGGTTTCCTACAATGAGCAGTTCTTC.